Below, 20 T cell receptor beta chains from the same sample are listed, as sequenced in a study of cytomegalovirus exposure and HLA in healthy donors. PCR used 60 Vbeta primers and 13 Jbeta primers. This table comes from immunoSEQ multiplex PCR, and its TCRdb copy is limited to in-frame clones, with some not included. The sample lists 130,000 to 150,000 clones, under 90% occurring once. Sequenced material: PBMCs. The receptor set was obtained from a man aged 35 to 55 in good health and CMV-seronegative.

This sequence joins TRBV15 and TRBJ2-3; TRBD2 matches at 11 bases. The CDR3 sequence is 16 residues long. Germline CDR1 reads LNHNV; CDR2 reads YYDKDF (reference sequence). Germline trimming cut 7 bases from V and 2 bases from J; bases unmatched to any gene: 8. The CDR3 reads CATTPELAGVTDTQYF. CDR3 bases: TGTGCCACCACCCCGGAACTAGCGGGGGTCACAGATACGCAGTATTTT.

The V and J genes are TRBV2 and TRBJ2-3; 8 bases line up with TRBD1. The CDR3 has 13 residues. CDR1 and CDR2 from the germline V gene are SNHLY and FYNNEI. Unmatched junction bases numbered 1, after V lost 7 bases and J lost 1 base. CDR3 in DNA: TGTGCCAGCAACAGGGGGGGCACAGATACGCAGTATTTT. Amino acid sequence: CASNRGGTDTQYF. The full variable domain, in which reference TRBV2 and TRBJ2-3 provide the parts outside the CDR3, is EPEVTQTPSHQVTQMGQEVILRCVPISNHLYFYWYRQILGQKVEFLVSFYNNEISEKSEIFDDQFSVERPDGSNFTLKIRSTKLEDSAMYFCASNRGGTDTQYFGPGTRLTVL.

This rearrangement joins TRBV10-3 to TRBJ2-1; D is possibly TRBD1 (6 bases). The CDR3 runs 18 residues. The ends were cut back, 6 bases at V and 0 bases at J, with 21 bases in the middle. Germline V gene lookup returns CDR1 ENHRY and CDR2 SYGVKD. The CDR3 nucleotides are TGTGCCATCAGCCCCGGAGTGAGGACAGCCTCCTCCTACAATGAGCAGTTCTTC. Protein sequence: CAISPGVRTASSYNEQFF.

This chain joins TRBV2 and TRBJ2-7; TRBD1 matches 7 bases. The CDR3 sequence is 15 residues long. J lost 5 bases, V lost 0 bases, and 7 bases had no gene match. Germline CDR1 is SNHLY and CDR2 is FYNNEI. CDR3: CASSEAPRQGDEQYF. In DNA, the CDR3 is TGTGCCAGCAGTGAAGCGCCGAGACAGGGCGACGAGCAGTACTTC.

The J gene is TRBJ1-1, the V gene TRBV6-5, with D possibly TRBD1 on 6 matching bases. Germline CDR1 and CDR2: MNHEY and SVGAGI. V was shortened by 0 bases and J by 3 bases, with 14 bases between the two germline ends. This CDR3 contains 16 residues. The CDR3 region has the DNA TGTGCCAGCAGTTACTCGAGCTGGGGGCAGGACACTGAAGCTTTCTTT. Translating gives CASSYSSWGQDTEAFF.

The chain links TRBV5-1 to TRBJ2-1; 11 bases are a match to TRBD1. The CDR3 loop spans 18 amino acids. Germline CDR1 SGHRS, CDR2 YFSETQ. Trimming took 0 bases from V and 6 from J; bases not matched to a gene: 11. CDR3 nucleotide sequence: TGCGCCAGCAGCTTGGTATCCGCCCGGACAGGGGGCTTCAATGAGCAGTTCTTC. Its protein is CASSLVSARTGGFNEQFF.

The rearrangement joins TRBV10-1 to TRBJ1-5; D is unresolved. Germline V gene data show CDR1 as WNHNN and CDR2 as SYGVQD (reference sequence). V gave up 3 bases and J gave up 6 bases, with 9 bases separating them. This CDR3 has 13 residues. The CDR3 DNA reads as TGCGCCAGCAGTGAAGTTGGGCGTCAGCCCCAGCATTTT. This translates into CASSEVGRQPQHF.

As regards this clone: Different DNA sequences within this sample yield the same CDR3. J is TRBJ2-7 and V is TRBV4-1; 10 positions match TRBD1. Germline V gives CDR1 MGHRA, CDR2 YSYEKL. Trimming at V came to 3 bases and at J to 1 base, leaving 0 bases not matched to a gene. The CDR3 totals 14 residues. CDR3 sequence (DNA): TGCGCCAGCAGCCAGGGACAGGGGTCCTACGAGCAGTACTTC. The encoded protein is CASSQGQGSYEQYF.

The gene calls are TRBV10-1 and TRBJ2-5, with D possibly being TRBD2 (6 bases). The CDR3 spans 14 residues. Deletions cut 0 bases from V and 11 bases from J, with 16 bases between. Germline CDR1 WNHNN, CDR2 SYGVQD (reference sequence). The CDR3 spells CASSESGYDREQYF. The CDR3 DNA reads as TGCGCCAGCAGTGAGTCGGGGTACGATCGGGAGCAGTACTTC.

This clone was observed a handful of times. CDR3 protein: CAGRGYNEQFF. For the CDR3, the DNA is TGTGCCGGGCGGGGGTACAATGAGCAGTTCTTC. V usage is TRBV21-1 and J usage is TRBJ2-1; the D call of TRBD2 is as the table states it, not checked on the DNA. TRBV21-1 is reported as a pseudogene. This CDR3 comprises 11 residues.

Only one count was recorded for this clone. The CDR3 DNA reads TGTGCCAGCAGTTACTCCTGGACAGGGAACCAAGAGACCCAGTACTTC. Its translation: CASSYSWTGNQETQYF. The chain is built from TRBV6-5 and TRBJ2-5; 8 bases line up with TRBD1. V trimming: 0 bases; J trimming: 0 bases; junction bases outside the gene matches: 3. From germline, CDR1 is MNHEY and CDR2 SVGAGI. This CDR3 is 16 amino acids long.

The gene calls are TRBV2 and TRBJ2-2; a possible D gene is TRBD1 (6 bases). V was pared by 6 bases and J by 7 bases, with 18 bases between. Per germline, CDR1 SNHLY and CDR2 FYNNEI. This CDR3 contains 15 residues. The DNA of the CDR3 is TGTGCCAGCAGAGTAAGGACAGCCTCAGGCGGGGAGCTGTTTTTT. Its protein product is CASRVRTASGGELFF.

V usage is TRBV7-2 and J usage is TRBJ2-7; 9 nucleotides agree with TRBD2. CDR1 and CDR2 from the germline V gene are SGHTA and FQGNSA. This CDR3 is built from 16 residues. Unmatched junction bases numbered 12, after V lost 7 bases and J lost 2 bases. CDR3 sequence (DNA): TGTGCCAGCACCTCATGGGTAGCGGGGGCCGCCTACGAGCAGTACTTC. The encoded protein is CASTSWVAGAAYEQYF.

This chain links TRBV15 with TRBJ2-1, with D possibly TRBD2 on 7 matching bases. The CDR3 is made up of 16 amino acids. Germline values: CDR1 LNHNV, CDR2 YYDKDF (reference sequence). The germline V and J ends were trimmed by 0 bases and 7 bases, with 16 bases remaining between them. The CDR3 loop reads CATSRDFRGAGNEQFF. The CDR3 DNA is TGTGCCACCAGCAGAGATTTCCGGGGGGCAGGTAATGAGCAGTTCTTC. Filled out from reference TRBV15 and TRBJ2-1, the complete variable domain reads DAMVIQNPRYQVTQFGKPVTLSCSQTLNHNVMYWYQQKSSQAPKLLFHYYDKDFNNEADTPDNFQSRRPNTSFCFLDIRSPGLGDTAMYLCATSRDFRGAGNEQFFGPGTRLTVL.

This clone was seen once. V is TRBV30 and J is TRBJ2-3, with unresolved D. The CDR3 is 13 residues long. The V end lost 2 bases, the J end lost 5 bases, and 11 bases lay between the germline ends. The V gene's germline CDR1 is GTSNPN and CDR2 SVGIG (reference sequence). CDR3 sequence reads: CAWSRPAGDTQYF. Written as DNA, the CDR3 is TGTGCCTGGAGTCGTCCCGCAGGAGATACGCAGTATTTT.

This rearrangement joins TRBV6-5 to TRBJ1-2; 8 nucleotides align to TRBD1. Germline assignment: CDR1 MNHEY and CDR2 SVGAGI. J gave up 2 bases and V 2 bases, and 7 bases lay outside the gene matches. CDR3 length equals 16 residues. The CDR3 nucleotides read TGTGCCAGCAGTTACGACAGGGGACCACTAAACTATGGCTACACCTTC. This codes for CASSYDRGPLNYGYTF.

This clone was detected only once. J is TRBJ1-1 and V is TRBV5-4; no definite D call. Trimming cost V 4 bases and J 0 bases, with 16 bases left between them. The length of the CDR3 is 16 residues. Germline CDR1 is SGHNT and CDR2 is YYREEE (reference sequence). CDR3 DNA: TGTGCCAGCAGCATTCCTGGCAGGTCCATGAACACTGAAGCTTTCTTT. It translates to CASSIPGRSMNTEAFF.

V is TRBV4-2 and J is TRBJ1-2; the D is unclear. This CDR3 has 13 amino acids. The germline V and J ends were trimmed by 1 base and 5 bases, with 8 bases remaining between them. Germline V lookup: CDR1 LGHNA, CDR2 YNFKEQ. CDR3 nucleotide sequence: TGTGCCAGCAGCCAAGGGGCTTTTTATGGCTACACCTTC. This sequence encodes CASSQGAFYGYTF.

In DNA form, the CDR3 reads TGTGCCACCCTGATCGGGACTAGCGGGGGGGCTGGTTACAATGAGCAGTTCTTC. Encoded protein: CATLIGTSGGAGYNEQFF. V usage is TRBV7-8 and J usage is TRBJ2-1; 16 bases align to TRBD2. Unmatched junction bases numbered 13, after V lost 10 bases and J lost 4 bases. The CDR3 has 18 residues. Germline CDR1 and CDR2: SGHVS and FQNEAQ. Full variable domain (rest looked up from reference TRBV7-8 and TRBJ2-1): GAGVSQSPRYKVAKRGQDVALRCDPISGHVSLFWYQQALGQGPEFLTYFQNEAQLDKSGLPSDRFFAERPEGSVSTLKIQRTQQEDSAVYLCATLIGTSGGAGYNEQFFGPGTRLTVL.

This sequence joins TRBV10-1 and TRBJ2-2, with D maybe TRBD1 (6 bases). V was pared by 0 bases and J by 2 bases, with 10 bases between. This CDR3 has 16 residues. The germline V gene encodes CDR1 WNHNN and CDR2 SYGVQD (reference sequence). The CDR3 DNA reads TGCGCCAGCAGTGAGTCGAGGGGGTCTAACACCGGGGAGCTGTTTTTT. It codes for CASSESRGSNTGELFF.